Listed here are 22 T cell receptor beta chains from one sample, sequenced in a study of graft-versus-host responses after intestinal transplantation. The assay was immunoSEQ multiplex PCR, and TCRdb's table has in-frame clones only and misses some. The sample consists of about 4,000 clones, approximately 70% of them appearing once. Both intraepithelial and lamina propria lymphocytes were released by processing graft tissue. This material consisted of ileum tissue, taken 17 days after transplant. These receptors originate from a human patient who received an intestinal transplant, so some T cells may come from the graft donor.

As regards this clone: An end of the junction does not agree with germline; a read error may underlie this. This chain connects TRBV4-3 to TRBJ2-4; no clear D. Germline CDR1 reads LGHNA; CDR2 reads YSLEER. The CDR3 has 14 amino acids. DNA for the CDR3: TGCGCCAGCAGCCAAGATTCACATAAAAGCATTCAGTACTTC. Translated: CASSQDSHKSIQYF.

The V call is TRBV5-4, the J call TRBJ1-1; tentative D call: TRBD1 (5 bases). Germline V CDR1 and CDR2: SGHNT, YYREEE (reference sequence). CDR3 length: 17 amino acids. The germline V and J ends were trimmed by 4 bases and 1 base, with 20 bases remaining between them. CDR3 in amino acids: CASSRGISNAGNTEAFF. The CDR3 nucleotides are TGTGCCAGCAGCCGGGGGATTTCCAATGCGGGGAACACTGAAGCTTTCTTT.

In this sample, this clone is large (0.1 to 1%). V is TRBV6-5 and J is TRBJ1-2; D unclear. V was cut by 6 bases and J by 4 bases, with 15 bases left in between. This CDR3 region has 14 residues. Per germline, CDR1 MNHEY and CDR2 SVGAGI. CDR3 region: CASRRGVGIYGYTF. Written as DNA, the CDR3 is TGTGCCAGCAGACGTGGGGTCGGGATCTATGGCTACACCTTC.

The chain carries TRBV28 and TRBJ1-2; TRBD1 matches 7 bases. The germline V gene has CDR1 MDHEN and CDR2 SYDVKM. The CDR3 spans 14 residues. V lost 5 bases, J lost 2 bases, and 5 bases stayed unmatched. The CDR3 sequence: CASSPGGQNYGYTF. CDR3 nucleotide sequence: TGTGCCAGCAGTCCCGGGGGACAGAACTATGGCTACACCTTC.

The rearrangement joins TRBV15 to TRBJ1-5; D remains unclear. CDR3 length: 14 amino acids. Trimming took 4 bases from V and 4 from J, leaving 11 bases between them. Germline CDR1 and CDR2: LNHNV and YYDKDF (reference sequence). CDR3 in amino acids: CATSTPEENQPQHF. Written as DNA, the CDR3 is TGTGCCACCAGCACACCCGAGGAGAATCAGCCCCAGCATTTT. The full variable domain, in which reference TRBV15 and TRBJ1-5 provide the parts outside the CDR3, is DAMVIQNPRYQVTQFGKPVTLSCSQTLNHNVMYWYQQKSSQAPKLLFHYYDKDFNNEADTPDNFQSRRPNTSFCFLDIRSPGLGDTAMYLCATSTPEENQPQHFGDGTRLSIL.

The chain combines TRBV5-6 with TRBJ2-5; 9 nucleotides agree with TRBD1. CDR1 is SGHDT and CDR2 is YYEEEE in the germline V gene. J was trimmed by 5 bases and V by 0 bases; bases with no gene match: 8. The CDR3 is made up of 16 amino acids. CDR3 DNA sequence: TGTGCCAGCAGCTTGGTACCGGGACAGGGTTCGGAGACCCAGTACTTC. Translating gives CASSLVPGQGSETQYF.

The chain uses TRBV28 and TRBJ2-3, with 10 bases matching TRBD2. There are 14 residues in the CDR3. V was clipped by 7 bases and J by 5 bases; unmatched bases: 6. CDR1 and CDR2 from the germline V gene are MDHEN and SYDVKM. This CDR3 reads CASTSGGAGDTQYF. As DNA, the CDR3 is TGTGCCAGCACAAGCGGGGGGGCCGGAGATACGCAGTATTTT.

V and J are TRBV4-1 and TRBJ2-1; 7 nucleotides align to TRBD1. Germline trimming cut 3 bases from V and 9 bases from J; bases unmatched to any gene: 8. Germline CDR1 and CDR2: MGHRA and YSYEKL. This CDR3 spans 14 amino acids. The CDR3 bases are TGCGCCAGCAGCCACAACGACAGGGCAGGTGAGCAGTTCTTC. This translates into CASSHNDRAGEQFF.

The V call is TRBV14, the J call TRBJ2-2; 11 nucleotides agree with TRBD2. CDR1 and CDR2 from the germline V gene are SGHDN and FVKESK. The V and J ends lost 4 bases and 4 bases, in that order; junction bases with no gene match: 2. CDR3 size: 15 residues. This chain's CDR3 is CASSLAGGSTGELFF. The CDR3 nucleotides are TGTGCCAGCAGCCTAGCGGGGGGGAGCACCGGGGAGCTGTTTTTT.

The gene calls are TRBV5-6 and TRBJ2-1; 10 bases map to TRBD2. J lost 0 bases, V lost 2 bases, and 5 bases had no gene match. From germline, CDR1 is SGHDT and CDR2 YYEEEE. The CDR3 runs 17 residues. CDR3 bases: TGTGCCAGCAGCTTAATTAGCGGGGGGCGCTCCTACAATGAGCAGTTCTTC. Translated: CASSLISGGRSYNEQFF.

This clone was counted once. The chain joins TRBV2 to TRBJ2-2, with 9 bases that match TRBD1. Germline V gene data show CDR1 as SNHLY and CDR2 as FYNNEI. The CDR3 sequence is 16 residues long. V was pared by 6 bases and J by 4 bases, with 9 bases of the junction left unmatched. In nucleotides, the CDR3 is TGTGCCAGCAGAACTGGACAGGGGCGGTCCACCGGGGAGCTGTTTTTT. It specifies CASRTGQGRSTGELFF.

The chain has TRBV7-2 and TRBJ2-1; 8 bases line up with TRBD2. V dropped 1 base and J dropped 3; count of bases not matched to a gene: 5. The CDR3 totals 16 residues. From germline, CDR1 is SGHTA and CDR2 FQGNSA. The CDR3 here is CASSLGRGDLYNEQFF. CDR3 DNA: TGTGCCAGCAGCTTAGGGCGGGGGGATCTCTACAATGAGCAGTTCTTC.

This chain links TRBV13 with TRBJ2-3, with 8 positions matching TRBD2. Germline V lookup: CDR1 PRHDT, CDR2 FYEKMQ (reference sequence). This CDR3 region has 13 residues. The V gene end was trimmed by 4 bases and the J gene end by 9 bases; junction bases not matched to a gene: 6. DNA for the CDR3: TGTGCCAGCAGCTCTCGGACTAGCCGAACGCAGTATTTT. Translated, it gives CASSSRTSRTQYF.

This chain uses TRBV6-6 with TRBJ2-2; the match to TRBD1 covers 9 bases. Germline CDR1 and CDR2: MNHNY and SVGAGI (reference sequence). The CDR3 totals 14 residues. The V and J ends lost 4 bases and 4 bases, in that order; junction bases with no gene match: 1. The DNA of the CDR3 is TGTGCCAGCAGTTCGACAGGGGGCACCGGGGAGCTGTTTTTT. It encodes CASSSTGGTGELFF.

For this clone: Other DNA sequences in this sample translate to the same CDR3. CDR3 sequence: CASSISQIYGYTF. CDR3 DNA: TGTGCCAGTAGTATATCTCAGATCTATGGCTACACCTTC. The chain uses TRBV19 and TRBJ1-2; no firm D call. The ends were cut back, 2 bases at V and 4 bases at J, with 8 bases in the middle. The CDR3 sequence is 13 residues long. From germline, CDR1 is LNHDA and CDR2 SQIVND (reference sequence).

V gene TRBV10-3 combines with J gene TRBJ2-1; TRBD2 matches at 11 bases. Germline V gene sequence: CDR1 ENHRY, CDR2 SYGVKD. The CDR3 has 15 residues. With 3 bases clipped from V and 7 bases from J, the junction kept 5 bases outside the gene matches. DNA of the CDR3: TGTGCCATCAGTGAAATAGCGGGGGGGCGTAATGAGCAGTTCTTC. It yields the protein CAISEIAGGRNEQFF.

The genes are TRBV28 and TRBJ1-1; 8 bases agree with TRBD1. In germline, CDR1 is MDHEN, CDR2 SYDVKM. This CDR3 comprises 14 residues. V shed 2 bases and J 11 bases; nucleotides not matched to a gene: 10. This CDR3 reads CASSLSRGLLKAFF. Written as DNA, the CDR3 is TGTGCCAGCAGTTTAAGCAGGGGGCTACTGAAGGCTTTCTTT.

The chain links TRBV19 to TRBJ2-2; TRBD2 matches 9 bases. The V and J ends lost 4 bases and 6 bases, in that order; junction bases with no gene match: 3. Germline values: CDR1 LNHDA, CDR2 SQIVND (reference sequence). The CDR3 is made up of 14 amino acids. Here the CDR3 reads CASSSGGASGELFF. CDR3 in DNA: TGTGCCAGTAGTAGCGGGGGGGCCTCCGGGGAGCTGTTTTTT. The variable domain in full, with the rest retrieved from reference TRBV19 and TRBJ2-2, is DGGITQSPKYLFRKEGQNVTLSCEQNLNHDAMYWYRQDPGQGLRLIYYSQIVNDFQKGDIAEGYSVSREKKESFPLTVTSAQKNPTAFYLCASSSGGASGELFFGEGSRLTVL.

This clone has more than one count but fewer than ten. The gene calls are TRBV4-1 and TRBJ2-7, with 10 bases aligning to TRBD2. Trimming took 1 base from V and 2 from J; bases not matched to a gene: 2. The germline CDR1 and CDR2 sequences are MGHRA and YSYEKL. This CDR3 is built from 15 residues. CDR3 sequence (DNA): TGCGCCAGCAGCCAAGTAGCGGGGGGCGCCTACGAGCAGTACGTC. Its translation is CASSQVAGGAYEQYV.

The gene calls are TRBV5-1 and TRBJ2-5, with D perhaps matching TRBD2 (6 bases). V was cut by 7 bases and J by 9 bases, with 16 bases left in between. The CDR3 spans 12 residues. CDR1 and CDR2 (germline): SGHRS, YFSETQ. CDR3 in DNA: TGCGCCAGCCGCGGGACCTCTCGGCCCCAGTACTTC. Residues: CASRGTSRPQYF.

The genes are TRBV10-2 and TRBJ2-7; maybe TRBD1 (6 bases). Germline values: CDR1 WSHSY, CDR2 SAAADI. Trimming removed 0 bases from V and 3 bases from J, with 12 bases in between. The CDR3 totals 15 residues. The CDR3 reads CASSESASGVYEQYV. As DNA, the CDR3 is TGCGCCAGCAGTGAGTCTGCTTCAGGGGTCTACGAGCAGTACGTC.

As regards this clone: The sample carries other DNA sequences with the same CDR3. The V and J genes are TRBV4-3 and TRBJ2-1, with D possibly matching TRBD1 (5 bases). CDR1 LGHNA and CDR2 YSLEER come from the germline V gene. V lost 1 base, J lost 3 bases, and 13 bases lay in between. The CDR3 consists of 16 residues. The CDR3 sequence is CASSQVLQGSYNEQFF. In nucleotides, the CDR3 is TGCGCCAGCAGCCAAGTGCTGCAGGGCAGCTACAATGAGCAGTTCTTC.